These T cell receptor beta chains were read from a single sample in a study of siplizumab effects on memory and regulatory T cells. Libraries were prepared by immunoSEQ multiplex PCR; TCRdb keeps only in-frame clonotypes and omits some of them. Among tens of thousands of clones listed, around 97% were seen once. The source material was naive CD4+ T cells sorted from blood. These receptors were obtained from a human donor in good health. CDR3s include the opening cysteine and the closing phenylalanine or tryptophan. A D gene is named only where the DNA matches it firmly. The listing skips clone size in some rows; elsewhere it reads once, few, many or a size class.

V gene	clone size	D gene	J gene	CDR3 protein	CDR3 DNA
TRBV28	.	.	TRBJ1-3	CASSSAGADSGNTIYF	TGTGCCAGCAGCTCCGCAGGGGCGGACTCTGGAAACACCATATATTTT
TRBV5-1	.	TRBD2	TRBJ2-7	CASSPTSGGPSTHEQYF	TGCGCCAGCAGCCCCACTAGCGGGGGGCCCTCCACCCACGAGCAGTACTTC
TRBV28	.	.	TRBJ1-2	CASSFRSPSEGPPYTF	TGTGCCAGCAGTTTCAGGAGCCCGTCAGAGGGGCCCCCCTACACCTTC
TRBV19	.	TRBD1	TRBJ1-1	CASSKAQGAAEAFF	TGTGCCAGTAGTAAGGCCCAGGGGGCCGCTGAAGCTTTCTTT
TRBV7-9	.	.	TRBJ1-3	CASSLRKELINGNTIYF	TGTGCCAGCAGCTTACGTAAGGAACTGATAAATGGAAACACCATATATTTT
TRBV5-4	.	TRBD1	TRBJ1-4	CASSSQGGSREKLFF	TGTGCCAGCAGCTCACAGGGGGGGTCTCGCGAAAAACTGTTTTTT
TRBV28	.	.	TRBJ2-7	CASSLGGLGPRTYEQYF	TGTGCCAGCAGTTTGGGGGGTTTGGGCCCACGAACCTACGAGCAGTACTTC
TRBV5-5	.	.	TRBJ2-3	CASTETTGKDTQYF	TGTGCCAGCACCGAAACCACAGGGAAAGATACGCAGTATTTT
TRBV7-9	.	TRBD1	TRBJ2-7	CASSLGQGFHEQYF	TGTGCCAGCAGCTTGGGACAGGGATTCCACGAGCAGTACTTC
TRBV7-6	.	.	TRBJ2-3	CASSPGPRSDTQYF	TGTGCCAGCAGCCCCGGGCCTCGGTCGGATACGCAGTATTTT
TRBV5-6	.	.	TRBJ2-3	CASSSNKGRYPTDTQYF	TGTGCCAGCAGCTCAAATAAAGGACGGTACCCTACAGATACGCAGTATTTT
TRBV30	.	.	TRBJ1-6	CAWRGEWGPNSPLHF	TGTGCCTGGAGGGGGGAGTGGGGACCTAATTCACCCCTCCACTTT
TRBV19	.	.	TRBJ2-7	CASSIERRGPYEQYF	TGTGCCAGTAGTATAGAAAGGAGGGGTCCCTACGAGCAGTACTTC
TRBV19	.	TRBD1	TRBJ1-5	CASSGQGSNQPQHF	TGTGCCAGTTCGGGACAGGGCAGCAATCAGCCCCAGCATTTT
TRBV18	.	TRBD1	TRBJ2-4	CASSPKSQGARKEDIQYF	TGTGCCAGCTCACCCAAGTCGCAGGGGGCAAGGAAGGAGGACATTCAGTACTTC
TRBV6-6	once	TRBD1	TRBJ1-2	CASSWYRGLEGYTF	TGTGCCAGCAGTTGGTACAGGGGATTAGAGGGCTACACCTTC
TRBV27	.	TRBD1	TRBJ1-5	CADYPTGDQPQHF	TGTGCCGACTACCCCACAGGGGATCAGCCCCAGCATTTT
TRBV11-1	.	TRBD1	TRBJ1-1	CASSSDRGTEAFF	TGTGCCAGCAGTTCCGACAGGGGCACTGAAGCTTTCTTT
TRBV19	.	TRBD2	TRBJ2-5	CASSYSGGASETQYF	TGTGCCAGTAGTTATAGCGGGGGGGCTTCAGAGACCCAGTACTTC
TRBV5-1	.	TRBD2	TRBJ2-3	CASKTGTSGGYTDTQYF	TGCGCCAGTAAGACCGGGACTAGCGGGGGTTACACAGATACGCAGTATTTT
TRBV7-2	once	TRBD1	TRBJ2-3	CASSLDRVRATDTQYF	TGTGCCAGCAGCCTTGACAGGGTGCGGGCCACAGATACGCAGTATTTT
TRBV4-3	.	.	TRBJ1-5	CASSQDRGQPQHF	TGCGCCAGCAGCCAAGATCGAGGTCAGCCCCAGCATTTT
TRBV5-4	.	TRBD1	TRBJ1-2	CASSSGQLLRGYTF	TGTGCCAGCAGCTCGGGACAGTTACTAAGGGGCTACACCTTC
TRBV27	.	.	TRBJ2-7	CASSRNAYEQYF	TGTGCCAGCAGCCGAAACGCCTACGAGCAGTACTTC
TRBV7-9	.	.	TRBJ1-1	CASSFRTLMNTEAFF	TGTGCCAGCAGCTTCCGGACACTCATGAACACTGAAGCTTTCTTT
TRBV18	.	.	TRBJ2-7	CASSPDLKSYEQYF	TGTGCCAGCTCACCGGACTTGAAGTCCTACGAGCAGTACTTC
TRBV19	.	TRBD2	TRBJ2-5	CASSIRLSGGVPETQYF	TGTGCCAGTAGTATTCGGCTCAGCGGGGGGGTTCCGGAGACCCAGTACTTC
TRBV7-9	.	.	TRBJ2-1	CASRDMGSSYNEQFF	TGTGCCAGCAGGGACATGGGTAGCTCCTACAATGAGCAGTTCTTC
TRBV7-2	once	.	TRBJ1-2	CASSPESVGANYGYTF	TGTGCCAGCAGCCCCGAGAGTGTCGGAGCTAACTATGGCTACACCTTC